This T cell receptor beta chain was identified during a study of blood T cell repertoires in COVID-19. Study in general: Samples representing acute and convalescent COVID-19 were sourced from the United States, Italy and Spain. T cells, B-cell-depleted T cells, or PBMCs provided the cDNA or gDNA that served as material.

Per the germline V gene, CDR1 is SGHRS and CDR2 is YFSETQ. With 4 bases removed from V and 2 bases from J, the gap between germline ends came to 16 bases. There are 15 residues in the CDR3. Original handling: Nucleated cell counts were estimated from reference gene primer amplification. TCRdb's table, derived via immunoSEQ multiplex PCR, lists solely in-frame clones and lacks some. The V and J calls and clone size come from that table; D and trimming were worked out from the DNA. The table shows 200,000 to 250,000 clones, with around nine tenths occurring only once. Individuals drawn from some 25 US areas were roughly 18 to 89 years old.

The chain combines TRBV5-1 with TRBJ2-7; D perhaps matches TRBD1 (6 bases). The sequenced sample was PBMCs or T cells enriched from blood (not recorded which). The sequence derives from a woman in her 50s with acute COVID-19. This chain's CDR3 is CASSPLQKGAYEQYF. For the CDR3, the DNA is TGCGCCAGCAGCCCCCTCCAAAAGGGGGCCTACGAGCAGTACTTC.